The 8 T cell receptor beta chains given below trace back to one sample, sequenced in a study of response to subunit inactivated influenza vaccine. In TCRdb, the RT-PCR reads were re-called with MiXCR into one record per CDR3 protein. In the table there are about 540,000 distinct CDR3 sequences, approximately 22% of which are singletons. This sample also belongs to another study, concerning T cells expressing NK-cell markers. That source adds: TCR beta cDNA was made by 5'RACE template switching with UMIs.

The source was CD4+ T cells sorted from PBMCs, collected less than 13 days after vaccination. The receptors here all came from a man aged 50-60 years who received an inactivated influenza vaccine.

This clonotype was picked up a small number of times. The J gene is TRBJ2-3, the V gene TRBV20-1; D call uncertain. This CDR3 is built from 13 residues. Between the trimmed V and J ends, which lost 4 bases and 2 bases, there was a span of 10 bases. From germline, CDR1 is DFQATT and CDR2 SNEGSKA (reference sequence). CDR3 DNA sequence: TGCAGTGCTACTAACAAGGTCACAGATACGCAGTATTTT. As protein: CSATNKVTDTQYF.

This clonotype was recorded a few times. This chain links TRBV28 with TRBJ2-5; 7 bases align to TRBD1. The CDR3 is 12 amino acids. J lost 12 bases, V lost 5 bases, and 9 bases had no gene match. The V gene's germline CDR1 is MDHEN and CDR2 SYDVKM. The CDR3 DNA follows: TGTGCCAGCAGTGTGCCGGGACAGCCCGAGTACTTC. Protein product: CASSVPGQPEYF.

With regard to this clonotype: One end of the junction varies from germline; a read error may be responsible. V usage is TRBV5-1 and J usage is TRBJ2-1, with D possibly matching TRBD1 (6 bases). The germline V gene encodes CDR1 SGHRS and CDR2 YFSETQ. CDR3 length: 14 residues. CDR3 coding DNA: TGCGTCAGCAGCTGGGGGCCTGAAACTAATGAGCAGTTCTTC. Its protein is CVSSWGPETNEQFF.

This chain uses TRBV4-2 with TRBJ1-1; no clear D gene. Germline V lookup: CDR1 LGHNA, CDR2 YNFKEQ. V gave up 1 base and J gave up 10 bases, with 7 bases separating them. This CDR3 comprises 11 residues. CDR3 coding DNA: TGTGCCAGCAGCCAAGGTCAGGTAGCTTTCTTT. Protein: CASSQGQVAFF.

The chain joins TRBV11-2 to TRBJ2-3; D gene unclear. V lost 5 bases to trimming and J lost 11 bases, with 14 bases between them. Germline CDR1 and CDR2: SGHAT and FQNNGV. This CDR3 region has 12 residues. The CDR3 spells CASSRGKERQYF. CDR3 nucleotides: TGTGCCAGCAGCAGAGGAAAAGAAAGGCAGTATTTT.

As for this clonotype: The junction departs from the called germline gene at one end, perhaps through a read error. This chain links TRBV12-3 or TRBV12-4 with TRBJ2-5; unclear D gene. The CDR3 extends over 13 amino acids. In DNA form, the CDR3 reads TGTGTCAGCAGCTGGGGTCCTCAAGAGACCCAGTACTTC. This encodes CVSSWGPQETQYF.

As DNA, the CDR3 is TGTGCCAGCAGCGCTAGCGGATTCACCGGGGAGCTGTTTTTT. This codes for CASSASGFTGELFF. The chain joins TRBV27 to TRBJ2-2, with TRBD2 matching over 7 bases. Germline V gene data show CDR1 as MNHEY and CDR2 as SMNVEV (reference sequence). J lost 4 bases, V lost 6 bases, and 5 bases had no gene match. The CDR3 extends over 14 amino acids.

This clonotype was detected only a few times. The chain combines TRBV29-1 with TRBJ2-1; 7 bases match TRBD1. CDR1 SQVTM and CDR2 ANQGSEA come from the germline V gene. The CDR3 has 17 residues. After removal of 3 bases from V and 8 bases from J, the junction contained 19 bases not matched to a gene. CDR3 DNA: TGCAGCGTTGAGCAAGCTAGGGGGCGAGGGCTAATCGATGAGCAGTTCTTC. It encodes CSVEQARGRGLIDEQFF.